These 14 T cell receptor beta chains were sequenced from one sample in a study of shared clonotypes between healthy human individuals. Produced via immunoSEQ multiplex PCR; TCRdb's table is partial and in-frame only. Altogether about 690,000 clones are present, roughly 91% being singletons, with the ten largest covering 34%. The sequencing input was memory CD8+ T cells from PBMCs. Subset meaning: CD45RO+ cells pooled with CCR7-negative TemRA cells. The receptor source for this set is a man younger than 30 in good health. Some clones in this sample may be carry-over from other donors' samples.

The V gene is TRBV9, the J gene TRBJ2-1, with D maybe TRBD1 (5 bases). Trimming pared 10 bases from V and 5 bases from J, leaving 13 bases between. In germline, CDR1 is SGDLS, CDR2 YYNGEE. The length of the CDR3 is 12 residues. The CDR3: CAGQGRDNEQFF. The CDR3 DNA sequence: TGTGCCGGGCAGGGTAGGGACAATGAGCAGTTCTTC.

The chain combines TRBV4-3 with TRBJ2-2; 8 bases agree with TRBD2. This CDR3 is built from 18 residues. The germline V gene encodes CDR1 LGHNA and CDR2 YSLEER. J lost 4 bases, V lost 0 bases, and 10 bases had no gene match. The CDR3 sequence: CASSQDTGAGVITGELFF. CDR3 nucleotides: TGCGCCAGCAGCCAAGATACTGGAGCGGGAGTTATCACCGGGGAGCTGTTTTTT.

J is TRBJ2-7 and V is TRBV2; TRBD2 might be the D (6 bases). Trimming pared 2 bases from V and 3 bases from J, leaving 14 bases between. There are 15 residues in the CDR3. CDR1 is SNHLY and CDR2 is FYNNEI in the germline V gene. CDR3 bases: TGTGCCAGCAGTGAACTGGGGACTTCGAACTACGAGCAGTACTTC. Translating it yields CASSELGTSNYEQYF.

Points on this clone: Other DNA variants within this sample encode the same CDR3. The V and J genes are TRBV5-1 and TRBJ2-1; no clear D gene. The CDR3 is 11 residues long. The germline V gene has CDR1 SGHRS and CDR2 YFSETQ. V was trimmed by 0 bases and J by 9 bases, leaving 4 bases between them. DNA for the CDR3: TGCGCCAGCAGCTTGGGCGGTGAGCAGTTCTTC. Translation: CASSLGGEQFF.

With regard to this clone: In the same sample, other DNA sequences code for this CDR3. CDR3 residues: CASSPPGGYEQYF. CDR3 in DNA: TGTGCCAGCTCACCCCCAGGGGGGTACGAGCAGTACTTC. The chain carries TRBV18 and TRBJ2-7, with D possibly being TRBD1 (7 bases). Per the germline V gene, CDR1 is KGHSH and CDR2 is LQKENI. V was cut by 3 bases and J by 4 bases, with 10 bases left in between. CDR3 length: 13 residues.

The chain recombines TRBV6-6 with TRBJ2-5; no definite D call. V lost 2 bases and J 5 bases, leaving 9 bases between the germline ends. The CDR3 is 13 residues long. Germline values: CDR1 MNHNY, CDR2 SVGAGI (reference sequence). This chain's CDR3 is CASSYDFRETQYF. As DNA, the CDR3 is TGTGCCAGCAGTTACGACTTTAGGGAGACCCAGTACTTC.

The J gene is TRBJ2-3, the V gene TRBV28; tentatively, D is TRBD2 (6 bases). Germline CDR1 reads MDHEN; CDR2 reads SYDVKM. The CDR3 consists of 15 residues. Trimming left V 6 bases short and J 2 bases short, with 15 bases between. The CDR3 DNA reads TGTGCCAGCAGCATGACTAGTTATTACACAGATACGCAGTATTTT. This encodes CASSMTSYYTDTQYF.

V is TRBV28 and J is TRBJ1-1, with 7 positions matching TRBD1. Unmatched junction bases numbered 6, after V lost 2 bases and J lost 6 bases. Germline CDR1 reads MDHEN; CDR2 reads SYDVKM. The CDR3 is made up of 14 amino acids. CDR3 region: CASSLLLTGPEAFF. In DNA, the CDR3 is TGTGCCAGCAGTTTACTCCTGACAGGGCCTGAAGCTTTCTTT.

The chain links TRBV7-6 to TRBJ2-1; 13 bases match TRBD2. Germline V gene lookup returns CDR1 SGHVS and CDR2 FNYEAQ. The CDR3 is 17 amino acids. With V trimmed by 5 bases and J by 1 base, 5 bases remained unmatched. DNA of the CDR3: TGTGCCAGCAGCACCCGACTAGCGGGGGGATCCTACAATGAGCAGTTCTTC. Residues: CASSTRLAGGSYNEQFF.

The CDR3 sequence: CASSPAVTQVVVPEAFF. The CDR3 DNA reads as TGTGCCAGCAGCCCAGCGGTGACACAAGTGGTGGTACCTGAAGCTTTCTTT. This chain joins TRBV7-9 and TRBJ1-1; D remains unclear. Per germline, CDR1 SEHNR and CDR2 FQNEAQ (reference sequence). The CDR3 is made up of 17 amino acids. The ends were cut back, 5 bases at V and 6 bases at J, with 25 bases in the middle.

This clone was detected only once. J is TRBJ1-5 and V is TRBV6-1; no definite D call. Looked up from germline, CDR1 is MNHNS and CDR2 is SASEGT. The CDR3 spans 15 residues. V lost 3 bases and J lost 0, with 9 bases in between. The CDR3 bases are TGTGCCAGCAGTGACCGGGGAGGTAGCAATCAGCCCCAGCATTTT. Translation gives CASSDRGGSNQPQHF.

The chain recombines TRBV7-8 with TRBJ1-2; D not resolved. V shed 6 bases and J shed 6 bases, with 14 bases lying between them. Germline CDR1 reads SGHVS; CDR2 reads FQNEAQ. This CDR3 region has 13 residues. CDR3 residues: CASRSLVRDGYTF. The CDR3 region has the DNA TGTGCCAGCAGGTCCCTGGTCCGGGATGGCTACACCTTC.

The chain carries TRBV19 and TRBJ1-1; no firm D call. In germline, CDR1 is LNHDA, CDR2 SQIVND (reference sequence). CDR3 size: 12 residues. V was pared by 8 bases and J by 0 bases, with 7 bases between. This chain's CDR3 is CASSGMNTEAFF. In DNA form, the CDR3 reads TGTGCCAGTTCTGGGATGAACACTGAAGCTTTCTTT.

This clone was detected once. The chain links TRBV13 to TRBJ2-3; 11 bases are shared with TRBD2. Losses at the gene ends were 1 base for V and 4 bases for J; bases not matched to a gene: 4. This CDR3 contains 16 residues. Germline CDR1 and CDR2: PRHDT and FYEKMQ (reference sequence). The DNA of the CDR3 is TGTGCCAGCAGCTTAGAACTAGCGGGAGCAGCAGATACGCAGTATTTT. It translates to CASSLELAGAADTQYF. Based on the CDR3 plus reference TRBV13 and TRBJ2-3, the full variable domain is AAGVIQSPRHLIKEKRETATLKCYPIPRHDTVYWYQQGPGQDPQFLISFYEKMQSDKGSIPDRFSAQQFSDYHSELNMSSLELGDSALYFCASSLELAGAADTQYFGPGTRLTVL.